A selection of T cell receptor beta chains follows, all from one sample in a study of prognosis after radiotherapy for stage I lung cancer. One entry per CDR3 protein, called by TCRdb with MiXCR from the multiplex PCR reads. The data hold some 16,000 distinct CDR3 sequences, with around 30% observed a single time. The sample here was PBMCs, taken before or after stereotactic body radiation therapy (not recorded which). The receptors here all came from a donor over 45 with non-small cell lung cancer. CDR3s include the opening cysteine and the closing phenylalanine or tryptophan. A D gene is named only where the DNA matches it firmly. Rows may omit the clone size; those that give it use once, few, many or a size class.

TRBD1	TRBV2	TRBJ1-4	many	TGTGCCAGCAGTGAAAGCCCGACAGGGAGTAATGAAAAACTGTTTTTT	CASSESPTGSNEKLFF
.	TRBV7-9	TRBJ2-2	many	TGTGCCAGCAGCTTAGAAGTTAACACCGGGGAGCTGTTTTTT	CASSLEVNTGELFF
.	TRBV20-1	TRBJ2-7	many	TGCAGTGCCCTGTGGGGGGCCGGGAAGCACGAGCAGTACTTC	CSALWGAGKHEQYF
TRBD2	TRBV13	TRBJ2-7	many	TGTGCCAGCAGCTTAGGACTAGCGGGATTCTACGAGCAGTACTTC	CASSLGLAGFYEQYF
TRBD2	TRBV6-1	TRBJ2-1	medium-sized	TGTGCCAGCAGCTCTAGCGGGGCCTACAATGAGCAGTTCTTC	CASSSSGAYNEQFF
TRBD2	TRBV19	TRBJ2-2	.	TGTGCTAGTAGTAGCCCGGGACTAGCGGTAGATGCCGGGGAGCTGTTTTTT	CASSSPGLAVDAGELFF
.	TRBV9	TRBJ2-5	many	TGTGCCAGCAGCGGGGGCTACCCACAAGAGACCCAGTACTTC	CASSGGYPQETQYF
.	TRBV12-3/TRBV12-4	TRBJ2-7	many	TGTGCCAGCCGGGAAACCGCCCGCAGAGGGGTAAATGCCGGGACACTCTACGAGCAGTACTTC	CASRETARRGVNAGTLYEQYF
.	TRBV5-5	TRBJ2-1	many	TGTGCCAGCAGCTTGCGGCAGAATGAGCAGTTCTTC	CASSLRQNEQFF
.	TRBV5-1	TRBJ2-2	many	TGCGCCAGCAGCGGGGACGGAGGGCTTACCGGGGAGCTGTTTTTT	CASSGDGGLTGELFF
TRBD1	TRBV2	TRBJ1-3	many	TGTGCCAGCAGTGAAACGCGAACAGGGGCCGGAAACACCATATATTTT	CASSETRTGAGNTIYF
TRBD1	TRBV4-3	TRBJ2-5	many	TGCGCCAGCAGCCAGGACAGGGGGGTTTCGGAGACCCAGTACTTC	CASSQDRGVSETQYF
TRBD1	TRBV7-2	TRBJ2-3	.	TGTGCCAGCAGCTCGCCGGGACAGGGGTTGCGAACGCAGTATTTT	CASSSPGQGLRTQYF
.	TRBV5-6	TRBJ2-5	few	TGTGCCAGCAGCCCCCTTAGTCCAGAGGGATTGGAGACCCAGTACTTC	CASSPLSPEGLETQYF
TRBD2	TRBV20-1	TRBJ2-1	many	TGCAGTGCTAGACGGACTAGCGGGAGTTTGGGTGAGCAGTTCTTC	CSARRTSGSLGEQFF
.	TRBV5-1	TRBJ1-2	many	TGCGCCAGCAGCTTGGCCGGGGCAGCCGATTATGGCTACACCTTC	CASSLAGAADYGYTF
TRBD2	TRBV2	TRBJ2-3	many	TGTGCCAGCAGTCCTAGACTAGCGGCCACAGATACGCAGTATTTT	CASSPRLAATDTQYF
.	TRBV30	TRBJ2-7	many	TGTGCCTGGAGCCGGACAGACTACGAGCAGTACTTC	CAWSRTDYEQYF
.	TRBV20-1	TRBJ2-7	.	TGCAGTGCTAGACAGGGGGGGGAGGGTTGGTCGAGGATGGGATCCTACGAGCAGTACTTC	CSARQGGEGWSRMGSYEQYF
.	TRBV11-2	TRBJ2-5	many	TGTGCCAGCAGCTTGGGCGAGGGGTGGCGGGGTCAAGAGACCCAGTACTTC	CASSLGEGWRGQETQYF
.	TRBV6-5	TRBJ1-4	many	TGTGCCAGCAGTTACCTATTTGGGGGCAGTGGGGAAAAACTGTTTTTT	CASSYLFGGSGEKLFF
.	TRBV20-1	TRBJ2-1	many	TGCAGTGCTAGTTTGCTTAACAATGAGCAGTTCTTC	CSASLLNNEQFF
TRBD2	TRBV5-1	TRBJ2-7	many	TGCGCCAGCAGCCCCGATCCTAGCGGGAGTTACGAGCAGTACTTC	CASSPDPSGSYEQYF
.	TRBV5-6	TRBJ1-5	many	TGTGCCAGCAGCTTGCTGGGGGTAGACAATCAGCCCCAGCATTTT	CASSLLGVDNQPQHF
TRBD1	TRBV7-2	TRBJ2-7	many	TGTGCCAGCAGCTTGTCGACAGGGTGGGACGAGCAGTACTTC	CASSLSTGWDEQYF
TRBD1	TRBV7-2	TRBJ2-2	many	TGTGCCAGCAGCTCCGGGACAGGGTACACCGGGGAGCTGTTTTTT	CASSSGTGYTGELFF
TRBD1	TRBV5-1	TRBJ2-7	medium-sized	TGCGCCAGCAAAAGACAGGGGGCTCTGACCTACGAGCAGTACTTC	CASKRQGALTYEQYF
TRBD1	TRBV2	TRBJ1-5	many	TGTGCCAGCAGTGAAGGTAGACAGGGCCGTAGCAATCAGCCCCAGCATTTT	CASSEGRQGRSNQPQHF
.	TRBV5-6	TRBJ1-1	many	TGTGCCAGCAGCTTTCTCAGGGTTTGGGAAAACACTGAAGCTTTCTTT	CASSFLRVWENTEAFF
TRBD2	TRBV6-1	TRBJ2-5	many	TGTGCCAGCAGTGAAGAAGGGGGACTAGCGGGGCAAGAGACCCAGTACTTC	CASSEEGGLAGQETQYF
.	TRBV7-8	TRBJ1-5	.	TGTGCCAGCAGCACAGTGGTTGTGGGGAGCAATCAGCCCCAGCATTTT	CASSTVVVGSNQPQHF
TRBD2	TRBV9	TRBJ2-1	many	TGTGCCAGCAGCGTAGGGAGCGGGAGATACAATGAGCAGTTCTTC	CASSVGSGRYNEQFF